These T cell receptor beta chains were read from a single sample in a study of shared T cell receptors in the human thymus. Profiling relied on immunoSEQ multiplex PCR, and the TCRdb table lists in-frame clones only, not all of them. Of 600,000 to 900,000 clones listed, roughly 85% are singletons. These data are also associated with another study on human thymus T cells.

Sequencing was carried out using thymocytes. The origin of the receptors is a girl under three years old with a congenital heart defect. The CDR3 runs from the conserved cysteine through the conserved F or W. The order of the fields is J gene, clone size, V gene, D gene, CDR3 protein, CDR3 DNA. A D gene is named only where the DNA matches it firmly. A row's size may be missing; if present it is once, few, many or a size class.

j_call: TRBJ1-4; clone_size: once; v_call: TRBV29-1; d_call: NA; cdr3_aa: CSAYGAGNEKLFF; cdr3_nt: TGCAGCGCCTACGGAGCAGGGAATGAAAAACTGTTTTTT
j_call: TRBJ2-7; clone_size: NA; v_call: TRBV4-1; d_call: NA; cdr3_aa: CASSHRTRDEQYF; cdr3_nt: TGCGCCAGCAGCCACCGTACTAGAGACGAGCAGTACTTC
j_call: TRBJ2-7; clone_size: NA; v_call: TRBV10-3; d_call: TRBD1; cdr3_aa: CAIGQDSYEQYF; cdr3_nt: TGTGCCATCGGACAGGATTCCTACGAGCAGTACTTC
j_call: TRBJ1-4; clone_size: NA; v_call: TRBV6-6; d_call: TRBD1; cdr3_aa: CASSYRDRGEKLFF; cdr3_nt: TGTGCCAGCAGTTACCGGGACAGAGGGGAAAAACTGTTTTTT
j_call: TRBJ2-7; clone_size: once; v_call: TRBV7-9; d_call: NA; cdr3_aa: CASSLVLRWRSGSYEQYF; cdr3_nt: TGTGCCAGCAGCTTAGTTTTAAGATGGAGGTCCGGCTCCTACGAGCAGTACTTC
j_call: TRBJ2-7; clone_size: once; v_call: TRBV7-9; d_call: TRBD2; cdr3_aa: CASRRDYLDYEQYF; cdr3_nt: TGTGCCAGCAGGAGGGACTATCTCGACTACGAGCAGTACTTC
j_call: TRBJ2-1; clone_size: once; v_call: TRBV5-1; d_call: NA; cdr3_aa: CASSLAYPIGTVSNHHNEQFF; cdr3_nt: TGCGCCAGCAGCTTGGCGTATCCAATAGGCACAGTGTCGAATCATCACAATGAGCAGTTCTTC
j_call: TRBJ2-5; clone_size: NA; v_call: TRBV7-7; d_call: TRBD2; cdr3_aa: CASSLAGTSGDQETQYF; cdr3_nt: TGTGCTAGCAGCTTAGCCGGGACTAGCGGAGATCAAGAGACCCAGTACTTC
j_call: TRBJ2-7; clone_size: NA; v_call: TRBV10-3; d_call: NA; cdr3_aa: CAISFGTASYEQYF; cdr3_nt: TGTGCCATCAGTTTCGGGACTGCCTCCTACGAGCAGTACTTC
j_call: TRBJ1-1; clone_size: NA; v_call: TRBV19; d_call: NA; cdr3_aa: CASSIGGSTEAFF; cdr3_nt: TGTGCCAGTAGTATAGGAGGAAGCACTGAAGCTTTCTTT
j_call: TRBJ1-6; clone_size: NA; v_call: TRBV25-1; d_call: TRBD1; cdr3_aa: CASSERTGGGSPLHF; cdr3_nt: TGTGCCAGCAGTGAACGGACAGGAGGAGGTTCACCCCTCCACTTT
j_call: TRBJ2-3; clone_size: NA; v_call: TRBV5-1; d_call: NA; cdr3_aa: CASSTGQTRTDTQYF; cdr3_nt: TGCGCCAGCAGCACAGGACAGACCCGTACAGATACGCAGTATTTT
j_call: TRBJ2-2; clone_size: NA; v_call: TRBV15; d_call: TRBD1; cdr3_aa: CATSRGQGPGGEDNTGELFF; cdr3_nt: TGTGCCACCAGCAGAGGGCAAGGACCAGGGGGAGAGGACAACACCGGGGAGCTGTTTTTT
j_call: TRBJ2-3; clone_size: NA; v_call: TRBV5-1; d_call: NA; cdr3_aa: CASSPVVGRAVTDTQYF; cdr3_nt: TGCGCCAGCAGCCCCGTGGTTGGCAGGGCAGTGACAGATACGCAGTATTTT
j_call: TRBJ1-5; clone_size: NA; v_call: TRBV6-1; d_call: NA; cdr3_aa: CASSELGGRNSNQPQHF; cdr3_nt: TGTGCCAGCAGTGAATTGGGGGGACGGAATAGCAATCAGCCCCAGCATTTT
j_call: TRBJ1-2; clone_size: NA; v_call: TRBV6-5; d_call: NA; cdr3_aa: CASRSQGICYGYTF; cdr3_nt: TGTGCCAGCAGATCCCAGGGGATTTGTTATGGCTACACCTTC
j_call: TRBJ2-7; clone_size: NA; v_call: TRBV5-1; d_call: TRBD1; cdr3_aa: CASSLAPVTGQPYEQYF; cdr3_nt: TGCGCCAGCAGCTTGGCCCCAGTGACGGGACAGCCCTACGAGCAGTACTTC
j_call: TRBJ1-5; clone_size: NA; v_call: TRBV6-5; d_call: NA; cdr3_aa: CASSYSRGEQPQHF; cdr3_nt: TGTGCCAGCAGTTACTCCAGGGGAGAACAGCCCCAGCATTTT
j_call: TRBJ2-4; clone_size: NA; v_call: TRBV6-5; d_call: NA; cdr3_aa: CASRDFQGAKNIQYF; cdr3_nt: TGTGCCAGCAGGGACTTCCAAGGCGCCAAAAACATTCAGTACTTC
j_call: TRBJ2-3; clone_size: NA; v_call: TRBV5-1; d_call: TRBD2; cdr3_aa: CASSSGTSGNTDTQYF; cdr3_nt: TGCGCCAGCAGCTCAGGGACTAGCGGGAACACAGATACGCAGTATTTT
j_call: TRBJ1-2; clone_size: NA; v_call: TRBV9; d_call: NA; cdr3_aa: CASSVGPTAGNNYYGYTF; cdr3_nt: TGTGCCAGCAGCGTCGGCCCGACGGCGGGGAACAACTACTATGGCTACACCTTC
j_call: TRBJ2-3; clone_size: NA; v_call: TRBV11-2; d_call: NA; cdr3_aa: CASYSGTADTQYF; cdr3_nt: TGTGCCAGCTACTCCGGTACCGCAGATACGCAGTATTTT
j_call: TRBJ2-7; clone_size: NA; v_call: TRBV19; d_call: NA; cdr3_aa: CASSISENLTYEQYF; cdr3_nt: TGTGCCAGTAGTATCTCAGAAAACCTTACCTACGAGCAGTACTTC
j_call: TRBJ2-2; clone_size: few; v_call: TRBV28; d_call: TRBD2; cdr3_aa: CASRRRASGGAEELFF; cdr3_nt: TGTGCCAGCAGACGCCGGGCTAGCGGGGGGGCCGAGGAGCTGTTTTTT
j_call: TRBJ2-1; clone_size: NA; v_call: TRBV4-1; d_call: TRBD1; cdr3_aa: CASRQLDRGIYNEQFF; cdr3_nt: TGCGCCAGCAGACAGCTGGACAGGGGAATTTACAATGAGCAGTTCTTC
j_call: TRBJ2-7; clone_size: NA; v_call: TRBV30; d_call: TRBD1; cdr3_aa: CAWHRGYHEQYF; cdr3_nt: TGTGCCTGGCACAGGGGGTACCACGAGCAGTACTTC
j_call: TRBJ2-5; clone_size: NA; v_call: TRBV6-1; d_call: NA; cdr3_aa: CASTPGQDEETQYF; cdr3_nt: TGTGCCAGCACCCCAGGACAAGACGAAGAGACCCAGTACTTC
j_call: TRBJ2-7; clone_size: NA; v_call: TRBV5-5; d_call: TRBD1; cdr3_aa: CASSRDRGHEQYF; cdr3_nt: TGTGCCAGCAGCAGGGACAGGGGTCACGAGCAGTACTTC
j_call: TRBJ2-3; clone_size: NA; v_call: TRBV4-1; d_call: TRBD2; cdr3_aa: CASSHAGGGTDTQYF; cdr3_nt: TGCGCCAGCAGCCATGCGGGGGGGGGCACAGATACGCAGTATTTT
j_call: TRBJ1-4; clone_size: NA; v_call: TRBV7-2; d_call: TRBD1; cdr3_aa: CASSRTGDWGEKLFF; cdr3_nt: TGTGCCAGCAGCCGCACAGGGGATTGGGGTGAAAAACTGTTTTTT
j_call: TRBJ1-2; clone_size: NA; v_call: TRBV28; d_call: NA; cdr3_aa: CASSLLIAGGRYGYTF; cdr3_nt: TGTGCCAGCAGTTTATTAATTGCGGGGGGCCGTTATGGCTACACCTTC
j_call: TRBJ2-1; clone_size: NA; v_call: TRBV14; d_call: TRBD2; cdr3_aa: CASSPAPGGENYNEQFF; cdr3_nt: TGTGCCAGCAGCCCCGCCCCTGGGGGGGAAAATTACAATGAGCAGTTCTTC
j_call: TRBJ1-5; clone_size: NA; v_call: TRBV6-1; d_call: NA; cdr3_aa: CASSEGGLIDLTRPINQPQHF; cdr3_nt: TGTGCCAGCAGTGAAGGGGGCCTGATTGATTTAACGCGGCCAATTAATCAGCCCCAGCATTTT
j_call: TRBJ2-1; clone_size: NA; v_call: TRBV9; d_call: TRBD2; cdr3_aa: CASSVAPSGGRNEQFF; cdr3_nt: TGTGCCAGCAGCGTAGCGCCCAGCGGGGGCCGTAATGAGCAGTTCTTC
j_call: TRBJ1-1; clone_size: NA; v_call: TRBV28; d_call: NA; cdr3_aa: CASKTGSTEAFF; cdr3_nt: TGTGCCAGTAAAACAGGGTCTACTGAAGCTTTCTTT
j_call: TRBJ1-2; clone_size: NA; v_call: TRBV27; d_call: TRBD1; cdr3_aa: CASRSQGVDYGYTF; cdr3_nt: TGTGCCAGCAGGTCTCAGGGGGTGGACTATGGCTACACCTTC
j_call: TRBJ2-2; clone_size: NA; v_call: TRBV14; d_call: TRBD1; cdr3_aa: CASSPEYPGGIAGELFF; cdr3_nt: TGTGCCAGCAGCCCCGAGTATCCAGGGGGTATCGCCGGGGAGCTGTTTTTT
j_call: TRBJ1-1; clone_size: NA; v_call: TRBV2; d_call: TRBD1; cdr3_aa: CASRECWTGAVLEKNTEAFF; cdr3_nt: TGTGCCAGCAGGGAATGTTGGACAGGGGCAGTTTTGGAGAAGAACACTGAAGCTTTCTTT
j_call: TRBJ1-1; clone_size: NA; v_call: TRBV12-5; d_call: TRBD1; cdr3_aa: CASGLYDRERTEAFF; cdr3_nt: TGTGCTAGTGGTTTGTACGACAGGGAGAGGACTGAAGCTTTCTTT
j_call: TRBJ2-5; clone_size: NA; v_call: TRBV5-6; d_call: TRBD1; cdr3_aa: CASTRLTGGLYGVQETQYF; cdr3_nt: TGTGCCAGCACTAGGTTGACAGGGGGGCTTTATGGGGTGCAGGAGACCCAGTACTTC
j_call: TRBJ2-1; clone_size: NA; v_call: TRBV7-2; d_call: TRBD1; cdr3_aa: CASSRRDRDNEQFF; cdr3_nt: TGTGCCAGCAGCCGCCGGGACAGGGATAATGAGCAGTTCTTC
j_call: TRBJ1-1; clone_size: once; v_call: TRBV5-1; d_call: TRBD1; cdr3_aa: CASSLADGQGAGDTEAFF; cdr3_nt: TGCGCCAGCAGCTTGGCCGACGGACAGGGGGCCGGGGACACTGAAGCTTTCTTT
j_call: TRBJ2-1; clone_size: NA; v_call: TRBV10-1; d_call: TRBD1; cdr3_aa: CASSEARQGSNEQFF; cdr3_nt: TGCGCCAGCAGTGAGGCCCGACAGGGGTCCAATGAGCAGTTCTTC
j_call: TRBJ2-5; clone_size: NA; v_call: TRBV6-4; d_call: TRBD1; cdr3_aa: CASSAPDRAQETQYF; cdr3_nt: TGTGCCAGCAGTGCCCCGGACAGGGCGCAAGAGACCCAGTACTTC